This is a list of T cell receptor beta chains from one sample in a study of persistence of HIV-infected CD4 T cells. The table came from immunoSEQ multiplex PCR; TCRdb's copy has only in-frame clones and leaves some out. Among approximately 32,000 clones listed, approximately 85% were seen once. What these receptors recognize is not known. Source: CD4+ T cells sorted from PBMCs after approximately 19-hour stimulation, taken from a patient who received antiretroviral therapy. These receptors originate from an adult woman with HIV who was CMV-seropositive. The CDR3 runs from the conserved cysteine through the conserved F or W. A D gene is named only where the DNA matches it firmly.

j_call d_call cdr3_length v_call cdr3_aa cdr3_nt
TRBJ2-1 - 13 TRBV12-3/TRBV12-4 CASSSSSHNEQFF TGTGCCAGCAGTTCCTCCTCCCATAATGAGCAGTTCTTC
TRBJ1-6 TRBD1 14 TRBV4-3 CASSQGQGDTPLHF TGCGCCAGCAGCCAAGGTCAGGGGGATACACCCCTCCACTTT
TRBJ2-7 - 14 TRBV7-6 CASSPRQGGLEQYF TGTGCCAGCAGCCCCCGTCAGGGAGGTCTTGAGCAGTACTTC
TRBJ2-1 - 14 TRBV14 CASSQVARTNEQFF TGTGCCAGCAGCCAAGTAGCACGGACCAATGAGCAGTTCTTC
TRBJ1-1 - 11 TRBV3-1/TRBV3-2 CASSQAKEAFF TGTGCCAGCAGCCAAGCTAAAGAAGCTTTCTTT
TRBJ1-4 - 15 TRBV4-3 CASSQEGASTQKLFF TGCGCCAGCAGCCAAGAGGGGGCCTCCACCCAAAAACTGTTTTTT
TRBJ2-1 - 16 TRBV6-5 CASSYSGASSYNEQFF TGTGCCAGCAGTTACTCCGGGGCCAGCTCCTACAATGAGCAGTTCTTC
TRBJ2-7 - 18 TRBV4-1 CASSQVFVRARSPYEQYF TGCGCCAGCAGCCAAGTCTTTGTCAGGGCGCGGAGTCCCTACGAGCAGTACTTC
TRBJ1-5 - 14 TRBV28 CASSFRQRDQPQHF TGTGCCAGCAGTTTTCGACAGCGAGATCAGCCCCAGCATTTT
TRBJ1-1 - 12 TRBV28 CASSQQGTEAFF TGTGCCAGCAGTCAACAGGGCACTGAAGCTTTCTTT